Sequencing of this T cell receptor beta chain was carried out in a study of shared clonotypes between healthy human individuals. For the study at large: Donors had three CD4 naive, three CD4 memory, two CD8 naive and one CD8 memory plate apiece. Study results and limitations: Non-shared clonotypes had lower generation probabilities than clonotypes shared by all four sorted-subset donors. What naive subsets generally showed was a larger estimated richness than memory subsets showed.

The CDR3 has 13 residues. Trimming took 2 bases from V and 3 from J, leaving 6 bases between them. The germline CDR1 and CDR2 sequences are MGHRA and YSYEKL. Notes on this clone: Its matching antigen is unknown.

The DNA input per sorted-subset replicate PCR was about 220 ng, corresponding to roughly 31,000 T cell genomes. Sequencing used immunoSEQ multiplex PCR; TCRdb keeps in-frame clones, though not all of them. This table holds approximately 1,500,000 clones, roughly 96% found once. This sequence was found in a man younger than 45 in good health. The V call is TRBV4-1, the J call TRBJ2-3; unclear D gene. The sequencing input was naive CD4+ T cells sorted from blood. Subset here: CD45RA+ positively selected. The CDR3 loop reads CASSQPATDTQYF. CDR3 coding DNA: TGCGCCAGCAGCCAACCAGCGACAGATACGCAGTATTTT.